What follows are 9 T cell receptor beta chains derived from one specimen sequenced in a study of human versus mouse CDR3 diversity and MHC coevolution. Only in-frame clones appear in the TCRdb table, and some are missing; sequencing was by immunoSEQ multiplex PCR. The profile shows just under 60,000 clones, about 93% of them singletons. The specimen sequenced was naive CD4+ T cells from blood. Subset meaning: CD45RO-negative CD62L-positive naive CD4 T cells. These receptors originate from a person between 60 and 70 years old in good health.

The rearrangement links TRBV14 to TRBJ1-1, with TRBD1 matching over 8 bases. Germline V gives CDR1 SGHDN, CDR2 FVKESK. CDR3 length: 17 residues. The J segment lost 2 bases and the V segment lost 4 bases, leaving 12 bases of the junction unmatched. CDR3 sequence reads: CASSPAQGAPFNTEAFF. In DNA, the CDR3 is TGTGCCAGCAGCCCCGCTCAGGGGGCCCCTTTCAACACTGAAGCTTTCTTT.

This clone occurred once. V is TRBV9 and J is TRBJ2-7; D uncertain. V lost 2 bases and J 5 bases, leaving 11 bases between the germline ends. The CDR3 is 13 amino acids. The germline V gene encodes CDR1 SGDLS and CDR2 YYNGEE. The CDR3 spells CASSVGENNEQYF. CDR3 coding DNA: TGTGCCAGCAGCGTTGGAGAGAACAACGAGCAGTACTTC.

This chain links TRBV10-1 with TRBJ2-1; 9 positions agree with TRBD2. CDR1 and CDR2 (germline): WNHNN, SYGVQD (reference sequence). J was trimmed by 7 bases and V by 5 bases; bases with no gene match: 9. This CDR3 region has 15 residues. DNA for the CDR3: TGCGCCAGCAGTCTAGCGGGACCCGTGGGGAATGAGCAGTTCTTC. Translation: CASSLAGPVGNEQFF.

This clone appeared a single time. The chain links TRBV5-6 to TRBJ1-2; D is uncertain. Trimming shortened V by 4 bases and J by 0 bases, and 16 bases separated the two germline ends. The CDR3 covers 16 residues. In germline, CDR1 is SGHDT, CDR2 YYEEEE. As DNA, the CDR3 is TGTGCCAGCAGCCATGTCGATGGGCAGGCTAACTATGGCTACACCTTC. It codes for CASSHVDGQANYGYTF.

As DNA, the CDR3 is TGTGCCAGCAAGGGACAGGAATACAATGAGCAGTTCTTC. Translating it yields CASKGQEYNEQFF. The V and J genes are TRBV2 and TRBJ2-1; 8 bases align to TRBD1. CDR1 SNHLY and CDR2 FYNNEI come from the germline V gene. V gave up 7 bases and J gave up 4 bases; unmatched junction bases: 3. This CDR3 has 13 residues.

In this sample, this clone turned up once. The chain uses TRBV19 and TRBJ1-5, with D unresolved. The V gene lost 9 bases and the J gene lost 5 bases, with 14 bases spanning the gap. The CDR3 is made up of 13 amino acids. Per germline, CDR1 LNHDA and CDR2 SQIVND (reference sequence). The CDR3 bases are TGTGCCAGCGCCCGAGGCGGGGATCAGCCCCAGCATTTT. The encoded protein is CASARGGDQPQHF.

Only one count was recorded for this clone. This chain connects TRBV25-1 to TRBJ1-1; 8 bases agree with TRBD1. Germline V gene lookup returns CDR1 MGHDK and CDR2 SYGVNS. With V trimmed by 3 bases and J by 1 base, 4 bases remained unmatched. The CDR3 is 15 amino acids. The CDR3 bases are TGTGCCAGCAGTGACCCGGGACAGGCGAACACTGAAGCTTTCTTT. It encodes CASSDPGQANTEAFF.

The J gene is TRBJ1-2, the V gene TRBV11-2, with D hard to call. The length of the CDR3 is 15 residues. Trimming pared 0 bases from V and 0 bases from J, leaving 8 bases between. The germline V gene encodes CDR1 SGHAT and CDR2 FQNNGV. The CDR3 spells CASSLDRMTNYGYTF. The CDR3 DNA sequence: TGTGCCAGCAGCTTAGACAGGATGACTAACTATGGCTACACCTTC. The full variable domain, with the rest looked up from reference TRBV11-2 and TRBJ1-2, is EAGVAQSPRYKIIEKRQSVAFWCNPISGHATLYWYQQILGQGPKLLIQFQNNGVVDDSQLPKDRFSAERLKGVDSTLKIQPAKLEDSAVYLCASSLDRMTNYGYTFGSGTRLTVV.

This rearrangement joins TRBV5-5 to TRBJ1-2; maybe TRBD1 (5 bases). The CDR3 is 14 amino acids. Trimming left V 3 bases short and J 7 bases short, with 16 bases between. Per the germline V gene, CDR1 is SGHKS and CDR2 is YYEKEE (reference sequence). The CDR3: CASSSSGGVVGYTF. Written as DNA, the CDR3 is TGTGCCAGCAGCTCCTCGGGAGGGGTCGTTGGCTACACCTTC.